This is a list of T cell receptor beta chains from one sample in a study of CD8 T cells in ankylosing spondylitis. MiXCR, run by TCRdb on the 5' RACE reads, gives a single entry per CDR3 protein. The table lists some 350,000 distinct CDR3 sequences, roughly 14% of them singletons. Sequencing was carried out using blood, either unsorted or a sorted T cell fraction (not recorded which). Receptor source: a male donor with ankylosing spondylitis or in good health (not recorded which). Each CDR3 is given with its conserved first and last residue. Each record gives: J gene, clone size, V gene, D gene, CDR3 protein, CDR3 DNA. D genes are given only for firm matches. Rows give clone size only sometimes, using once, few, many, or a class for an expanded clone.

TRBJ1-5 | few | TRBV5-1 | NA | CASSKTVDQPQHF | TGCGCCAGCAGCAAAACCGTCGATCAGCCCCAGCATTTT
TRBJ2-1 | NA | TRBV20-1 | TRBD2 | CSARGGLAGGSSYNEQFF | TGCAGTGCTAGGGGCGGACTAGCGGGAGGGAGCTCCTACAATGAGCAGTTCTTC
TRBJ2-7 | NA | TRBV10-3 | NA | CAISELGISPYEQYF | TGTGCCATCAGTGAGCTCGGGATCTCGCCCTACGAGCAGTACTTC
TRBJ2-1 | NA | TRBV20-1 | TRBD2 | CSARDGLAGANEQFF | TGCAGTGCTAGAGATGGGCTAGCGGGAGCAAATGAGCAGTTCTTC
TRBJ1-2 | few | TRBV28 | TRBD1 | CASSESGQIYGYTF | TGTGCCAGCAGTGAATCGGGACAGATCTATGGCTACACCTTC
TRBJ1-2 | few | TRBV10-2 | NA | CASSESGREHGYTF | TGCGCCAGCAGTGAGTCGGGGAGGGAACATGGCTACACCTTC
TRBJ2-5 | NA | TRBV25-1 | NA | CASSDFRASGRETQYF | TGTGCCAGCAGTGATTTTCGGGCCTCTGGCAGAGAGACCCAGTACTTC
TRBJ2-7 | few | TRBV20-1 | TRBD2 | CSARAPGGPGEQYF | TGCAGTGCTAGAGCCCCGGGAGGGCCGGGGGAGCAGTACTTC
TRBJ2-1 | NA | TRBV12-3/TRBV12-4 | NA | CASSLETSYNEQFF | TGTGCCAGCAGTTTGGAGACGTCCTACAATGAGCAGTTCTTC
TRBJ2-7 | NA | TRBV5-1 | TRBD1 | CASSGPGTGIDEQYF | TGCGCCAGCAGCGGACCCGGGACAGGGATCGACGAGCAGTACTTC
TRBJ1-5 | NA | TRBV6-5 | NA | CASSYSYGGGQPQHF | TGTGCCAGCAGTTACTCGTACGGGGGCGGTCAGCCCCAGCATTTT
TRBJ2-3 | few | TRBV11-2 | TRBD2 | CASSSSPPAGGPMFTDTQYF | TGTGCCAGCAGCTCCTCCCCCCCAGCGGGGGGACCTATGTTCACAGATACGCAGTATTTT
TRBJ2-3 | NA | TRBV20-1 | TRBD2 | CSARIGSGGADTQYF | TGCAGTGCTAGAATAGGTAGCGGGGGCGCAGATACGCAGTATTTT
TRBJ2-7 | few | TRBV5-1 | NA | CASSWDISYEQYF | TGCGCCAGCAGCTGGGACATCTCCTACGAGCAGTACTTC
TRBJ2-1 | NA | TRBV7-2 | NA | CASSLNPAGLYNEQFF | TGTGCCAGCAGCTTAAATCCAGCGGGCCTCTACAATGAGCAGTTCTTC
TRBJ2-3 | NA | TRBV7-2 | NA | CASSLRAPNTQYF | TGTGCCAGCAGTTTAAGGGCTCCGAATACGCAGTATTTT
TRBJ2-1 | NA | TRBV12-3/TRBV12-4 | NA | CASSSAPGEQFF | TGTGCCAGCAGTTCCGCCCCGGGGGAGCAGTTCTTC
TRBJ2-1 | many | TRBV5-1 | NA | CASSLMGNAYNEQFF | TGCGCCAGCAGCTTGATGGGTAACGCCTACAATGAGCAGTTCTTC
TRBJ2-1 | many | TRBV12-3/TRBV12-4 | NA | CASSLEGEQFF | TGTGCCAGCAGTTTAGAAGGTGAGCAGTTCTTC
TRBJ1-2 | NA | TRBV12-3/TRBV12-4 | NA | CASVGGGDGYTF | TGTGCCAGCGTAGGGGGAGGGGATGGCTACACCTTC
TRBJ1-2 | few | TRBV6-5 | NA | CASSSHRGSNYGYTF | TGTGCCAGCAGTTCCCATCGGGGCAGCAACTATGGCTACACCTTC
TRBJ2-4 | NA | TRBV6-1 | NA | CASQGKGGAKNIQYF | TGTGCCTCCCAAGGAAAGGGAGGAGCCAAAAACATTCAGTACTTC
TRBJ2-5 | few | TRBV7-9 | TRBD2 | CASSSQGGLLLQETQYF | TGTGCCAGCAGCTCCCAGGGAGGGCTGCTGCTCCAAGAGACCCAGTACTTC
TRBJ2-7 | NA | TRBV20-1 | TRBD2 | CSAIGLAGDYEQYF | TGCAGTGCTATAGGACTAGCGGGAGACTACGAGCAGTACTTC
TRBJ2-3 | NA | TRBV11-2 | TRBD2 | CASSLGRGASGRTDTQYF | TGTGCCAGCAGCTTGGGAAGGGGGGCTAGCGGGAGAACAGATACGCAGTATTTT
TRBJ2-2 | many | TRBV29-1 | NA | CSVDPEGTGELFF | TGCAGCGTTGACCCGGAAGGCACCGGGGAGCTGTTTTTT
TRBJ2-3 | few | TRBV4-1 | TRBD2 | CASSRLLAGGTDTQYF | TGCGCCAGCAGCCGGTTACTAGCGGGGGGCACAGATACGCAGTATTTT
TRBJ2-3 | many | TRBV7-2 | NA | CASSLSTDRTDTQYF | TGTGCCAGCAGCTTATCTACCGACCGCACAGATACGCAGTATTTT
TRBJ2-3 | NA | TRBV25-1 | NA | CASSEWAGGTDTQYF | TGTGCCAGCAGTGAATGGGCAGGCGGCACAGATACGCAGTATTTT
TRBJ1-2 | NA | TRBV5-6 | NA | CASSLGTEIYGYTF | TGTGCCAGCAGCTTGGGGACAGAGATCTATGGCTACACCTTC
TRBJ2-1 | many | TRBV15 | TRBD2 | CATSRDGTSGGEQFF | TGTGCCACCAGCAGAGATGGGACTAGCGGTGGTGAGCAGTTCTTC
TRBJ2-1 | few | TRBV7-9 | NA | CASSPTQLANNEQFF | TGTGCCAGCAGCCCCACCCAACTAGCTAACAATGAGCAGTTCTTC
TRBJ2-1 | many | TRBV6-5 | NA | CASSRNDNEQFF | TGTGCCAGCAGCCGCAACGACAATGAGCAGTTCTTC
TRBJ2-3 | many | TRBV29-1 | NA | CSVTRGSTDTQYF | TGCAGCGTCACCAGGGGTAGCACAGATACGCAGTATTTT
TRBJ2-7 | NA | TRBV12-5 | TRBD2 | CASGLVNLSGSSYEQYF | TGTGCTAGTGGTTTGGTGAACCTTAGCGGGAGCTCCTACGAGCAGTACTTC
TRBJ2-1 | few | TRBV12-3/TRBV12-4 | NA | CASSLLDNEQFF | TGTGCCAGCAGCCTCCTAGACAATGAGCAGTTCTTC
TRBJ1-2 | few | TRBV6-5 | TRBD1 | CASSYGGGQGAYGYTF | TGTGCCAGCAGTTACGGCGGTGGACAGGGTGCCTATGGCTACACCTTC
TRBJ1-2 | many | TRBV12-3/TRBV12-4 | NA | CASSRGHFYGYTF | TGTGCCAGCAGCCGGGGACATTTCTATGGCTACACCTTC
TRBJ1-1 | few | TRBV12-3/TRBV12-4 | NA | CASSPVGQNTEAFF | TGTGCCAGCAGTCCCGTGGGACAGAACACTGAAGCTTTCTTT
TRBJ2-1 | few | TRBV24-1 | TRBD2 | CATSDGTRGFF | TGTGCCACCAGTGATGGGACTAGGGGGTTCTTC
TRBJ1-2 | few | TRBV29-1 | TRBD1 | CSVGTGGGGYTF | TGCAGCGTTGGGACAGGGGGAGGCGGCTACACCTTC
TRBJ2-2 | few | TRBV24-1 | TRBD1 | CATSDPGQGNTGELFF | TGTGCCACCAGTGACCCGGGACAGGGGAACACCGGGGAGCTGTTTTTT
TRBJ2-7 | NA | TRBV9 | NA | CASSLGLGRSYEQYF | TGTGCCAGCAGCTTGGGACTGGGGAGGTCCTACGAGCAGTACTTC
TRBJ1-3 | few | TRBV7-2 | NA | CASSYRTGENTIYF | TGTGCCAGCAGCTACCGGACCGGGGAAAACACCATATATTTT
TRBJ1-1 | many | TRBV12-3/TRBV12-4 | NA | CASFPSGGGYTEAFF | TGTGCCAGCTTTCCTTCTGGGGGTGGGTACACTGAAGCTTTCTTT
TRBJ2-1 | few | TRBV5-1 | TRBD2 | CASGRGTGLVGDNEQFF | TGCGCCAGCGGACGGGGGACGGGACTAGTCGGTGACAATGAGCAGTTCTTC
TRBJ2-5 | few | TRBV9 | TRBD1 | CASSGRTGGARETQYF | TGTGCCAGCAGCGGAAGGACAGGGGGCGCCCGGGAGACCCAGTACTTC
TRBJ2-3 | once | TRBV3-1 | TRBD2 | CASSLRSTSGRDTQYF | TGTGCCAGCAGCCTAAGATCCACTAGCGGGAGAGATACGCAGTATTTT
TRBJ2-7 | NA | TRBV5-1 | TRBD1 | CASSYRTGQLEQYF | TGCGCCAGCAGTTACCGGACAGGGCAGCTCGAGCAGTACTTC
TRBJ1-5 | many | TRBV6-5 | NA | CASSYSWAGGGNQPQHF | TGTGCCAGCAGTTACTCGTGGGCTGGGGGAGGCAATCAGCCCCAGCATTTT
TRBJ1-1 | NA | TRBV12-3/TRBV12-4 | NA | CATSRIPGPFF | TGTGCCACCTCTAGGATCCCCGGCCCTTTCTTT
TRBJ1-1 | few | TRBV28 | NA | CASSTHKSNTEAFF | TGTGCCAGCAGTACCCATAAATCGAACACTGAAGCTTTCTTT
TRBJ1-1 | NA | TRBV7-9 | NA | CASSLASGIPEAFF | TGTGCCAGCAGCTTAGCGTCCGGGATCCCTGAAGCTTTCTTT
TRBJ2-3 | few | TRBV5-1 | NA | CASSTEPSTDTQYF | TGCGCCAGCAGCACCGAGCCTAGCACAGATACGCAGTATTTT
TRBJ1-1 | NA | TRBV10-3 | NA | CAIAKRDGRAEAFF | TGTGCCATCGCCAAAAGGGACGGACGAGCTGAAGCTTTCTTT
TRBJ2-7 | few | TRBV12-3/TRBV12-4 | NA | CASRSPPYEQYF | TGTGCCAGCAGATCCCCCCCCTACGAGCAGTACTTC
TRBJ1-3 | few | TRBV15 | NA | CATSRDPGTGNTIYF | TGTGCCACCAGCAGAGATCCGGGGACCGGAAACACCATATATTTT
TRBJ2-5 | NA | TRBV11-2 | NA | CASSQQGGDQETQYF | TGTGCCAGCAGCCAACAGGGAGGTGATCAAGAGACCCAGTACTTC